This section outlines one T cell receptor beta chain sequence together with its context. Its target is unknown. With V trimmed by 3 bases and J by 5 bases, 8 bases remained unmatched. This CDR3 has 16 amino acids. Looked up from germline, CDR1 is KGHSH and CDR2 is LQKENI. The data are from a study of T cell responses to AZD1222 COVID-19 vaccine. Across the study: Second doses were pooled across both intervals (about 4 or about 12 weeks).

Clones were sequenced by immunoSEQ multiplex PCR, and TCRdb holds only the in-frame ones, with some missing. The table has more than 110,000 clones, over 85% seen once. General study results and limits: Close to half of all spike-specific TCRs reportedly target regions of the variants that are unmutated. Spike-wide vaccine-associated CD4 TCRs dominated at 160-218 and 743-854. Most donors were white British and more were female, and clonal diversity was possibly underestimated.

The TCR sequence derives from an adult in good health. The chain employs TRBV18 and TRBJ2-3; 10 positions match TRBD2. The sample consisted of peripheral blood, taken on day 0 of AZD1222 vaccination. The CDR3 nucleotides are TGTGCCAGCTCACCTCTAGCGGGAGCGGGTATAGATACGCAGTATTTT. The encoded protein is CASSPLAGAGIDTQYF.